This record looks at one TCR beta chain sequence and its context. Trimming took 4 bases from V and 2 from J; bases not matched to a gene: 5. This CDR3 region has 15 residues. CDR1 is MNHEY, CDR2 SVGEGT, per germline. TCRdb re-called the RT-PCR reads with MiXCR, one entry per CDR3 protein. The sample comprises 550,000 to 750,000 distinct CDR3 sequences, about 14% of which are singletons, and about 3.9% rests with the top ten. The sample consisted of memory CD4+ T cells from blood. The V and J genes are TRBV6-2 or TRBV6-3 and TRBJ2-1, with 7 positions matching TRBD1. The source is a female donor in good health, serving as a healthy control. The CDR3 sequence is CASSFSDRAYNEQFF. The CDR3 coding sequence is TGTGCCAGCAGTTTCTCTGACAGGGCCTACAATGAGCAGTTCTTC.